This record looks at one T cell receptor (beta chain) sequence and its context. Its matching antigen is unknown. The V gene end was trimmed by 4 bases and the J gene end by 6 bases; junction bases not matched to a gene: 9. The CDR3 totals 16 residues. From germline, CDR1 is LGHNA and CDR2 YSLEER. These data belong to a study of cytomegalovirus exposure and HLA in healthy donors. The method was immunoSEQ multiplex PCR; TCRdb's version includes in-frame clones alone and lacks a portion of them. The sample records around 56,000 clones, 89% being singletons. Notes on the study in general: Fewer than 200 TCR beta chains were listed as cytomegalovirus-associated.

Sequenced input: PBMCs. The sequence was collected from a woman aged 18-29 years in good health and CMV-seronegative. The chain recombines TRBV4-3 with TRBJ2-2, with TRBD1 matching 9 bases. The CDR3 region is CASSLEITGGSGELFF. The CDR3 DNA sequence: TGCGCCAGCAGCCTAGAGATAACAGGGGGCTCCGGGGAGCTGTTTTTT.